Here is one T cell receptor (beta chain) with its context. Its antigen remains unidentified. PCR used 60 Vbeta primers and 13 Jbeta primers. Clones were read by immunoSEQ multiplex PCR, and TCRdb kept only the in-frame ones, dropping some. The sample records about 180,000 clones, about 80% being singletons. This sample is drawn from a study of cytomegalovirus exposure and HLA in healthy donors. General study points: The presence/absence work took it that sequencing depth was about the same across donors.

Trimming removed 5 bases from V and 3 bases from J; junction bases left unmatched: 14. The CDR3 spans 17 residues. The germline V gene has CDR1 SGHAT and CDR2 FQNNGV. The gene calls are TRBV11-2 and TRBJ1-1; TRBD1 aligns across 8 bases. The TCR sequence derives from a man aged 18 to 30 in good health and CMV-seronegative. The sample comprised PBMCs. The chain's CDR3 is CASSPRTGIVLYTEAFF. CDR3 DNA: TGTGCCAGCAGCCCCCGGACAGGGATTGTCCTTTACACTGAAGCTTTCTTT.